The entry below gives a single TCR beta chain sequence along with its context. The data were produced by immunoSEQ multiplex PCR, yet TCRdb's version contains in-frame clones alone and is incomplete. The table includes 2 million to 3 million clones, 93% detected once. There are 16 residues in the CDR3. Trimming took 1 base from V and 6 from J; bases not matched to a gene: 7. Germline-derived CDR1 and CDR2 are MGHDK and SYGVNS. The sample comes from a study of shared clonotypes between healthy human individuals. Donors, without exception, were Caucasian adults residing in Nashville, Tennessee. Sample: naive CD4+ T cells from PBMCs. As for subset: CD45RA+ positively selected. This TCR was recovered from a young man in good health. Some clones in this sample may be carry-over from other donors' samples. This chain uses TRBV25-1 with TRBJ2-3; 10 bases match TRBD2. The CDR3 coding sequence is TGTGCCAGCAGTGAATGGGCTAGCGGGAGATCGGATACGCAGTATTTT. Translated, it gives CASSEWASGRSDTQYF.